The entry below describes one T cell receptor (beta chain). Antigen specificity is unknown. V was cut by 1 base and J by 10 bases, with 18 bases left in between. The CDR3 consists of 15 residues. CDR1 and CDR2 from the germline V gene are SGHVS and FNYEAQ. These data belong to a study of beta chain features in type 1 diabetes. As every portion of the isolated RNA was reverse transcribed, the sequencing read expressed TCRB transcripts. The table came from immunoSEQ multiplex PCR; TCRdb's copy has only in-frame clones and leaves some out. Of 100,000 to 150,000 clones listed, around 15% were seen once; the top ten hold approximately 2.5%. General study results and limits: Moderate but significant shortening of TCRB CDR3s was recorded in all four CD4+ subsets from Type 1 diabetes patients.

The rearrangement joins TRBV7-6 to TRBJ2-3, with D hard to call. This TCR was recovered from a man aged 18 to 29 with type 1 diabetes. Sequenced sample: central memory CD4+ T cells from blood. For the CDR3, the DNA is TGTGCCAGCAGCTTAGAACCTGAGCGTACTGAGGCGCAGTATTTT. Amino acids: CASSLEPERTEAQYF.